The table lists the clone carrying this T cell receptor beta chain with many counts. The target antigen is unknown. From the 5' RACE reads, TCRdb called clonotypes with MiXCR, one entry per CDR3 protein. The sample has hundreds of thousands of distinct CDR3 sequences, 12% seen once. The entry originates in a study of CD8 T cells in ankylosing spondylitis. Study results and caveats: Ankylosing spondylitis blood seemed to carry a telltale TCR beta motif made of fewer than 10 highly homologous variants.

J lost 7 bases, V lost 5 bases, and 7 bases had no gene match. The V gene's germline CDR1 is DFQATT and CDR2 SNEGSKA (reference sequence). The CDR3 is made up of 13 amino acids. The receptor was isolated from a male donor with ankylosing spondylitis. V is TRBV20-1 and J is TRBJ1-5; 8 bases are a match to TRBD1. The material sequenced was blood, either unsorted or a sorted T cell fraction (not recorded which). This CDR3 is CSAAGGEGQPQHF. In DNA form, the CDR3 reads TGCAGTGCTGCAGGGGGCGAAGGGCAGCCCCAGCATTTT.